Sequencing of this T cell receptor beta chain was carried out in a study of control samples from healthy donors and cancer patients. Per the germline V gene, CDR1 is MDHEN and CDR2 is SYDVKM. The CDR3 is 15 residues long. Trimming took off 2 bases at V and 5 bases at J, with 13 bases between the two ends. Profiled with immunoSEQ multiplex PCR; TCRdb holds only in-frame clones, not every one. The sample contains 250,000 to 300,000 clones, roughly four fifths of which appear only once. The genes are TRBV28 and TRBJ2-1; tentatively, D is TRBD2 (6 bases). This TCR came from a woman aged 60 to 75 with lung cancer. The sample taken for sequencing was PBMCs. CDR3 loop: CASSLTGVANNEQFF. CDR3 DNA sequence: TGTGCCAGCAGTTTAACGGGAGTTGCCAACAATGAGCAGTTCTTC. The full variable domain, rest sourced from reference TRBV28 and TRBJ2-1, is DVKVTQSSRYLVKRTGEKVFLECVQDMDHENMFWYRQDPGLGLRLIYFSYDVKMKEKGDIPEGYSVSREKKERFSLILESASTNQTSMYLCASSLTGVANNEQFFGPGTRLTVL.